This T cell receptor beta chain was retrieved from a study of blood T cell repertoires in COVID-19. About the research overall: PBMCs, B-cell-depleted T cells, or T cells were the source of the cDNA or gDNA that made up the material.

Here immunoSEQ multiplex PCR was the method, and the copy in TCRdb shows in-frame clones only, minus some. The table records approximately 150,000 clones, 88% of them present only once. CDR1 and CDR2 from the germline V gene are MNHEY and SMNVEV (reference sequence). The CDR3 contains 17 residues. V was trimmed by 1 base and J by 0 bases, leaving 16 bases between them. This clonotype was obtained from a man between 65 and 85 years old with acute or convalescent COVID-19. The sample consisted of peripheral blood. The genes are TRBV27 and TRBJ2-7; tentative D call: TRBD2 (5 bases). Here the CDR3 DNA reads TGTGCCAGCAGTTTATATTCAGGAGGCGCTAGCTCCTACGAGCAGTACTTC. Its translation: CASSLYSGGASSYEQYF.